This entry describes one TCR beta chain. What this receptor recognizes is not known. No qualities accompany the bases; no much larger clone lies one base away. The same CDR3 is also encoded by other DNA sequences in this sample. The sample originates from a study of shared clonotypes between healthy human individuals (TCRdb year 2020). Concerning the study at large: The cohort included a few men and two women between 18 and 49 years of age. Different laboratories and diverse techniques were used to prepare libraries and sequence TCR repertoires, to increase sequencing depth and limit assay-specific biases. Between about 0.8 and 9 billion PBMCs per donor were obtained by leukapheresis. For each donor, CD4 naive and CD4 memory were each run on three plates, CD8 naive on two plates, and CD8 memory on one plate. To estimate repertoire size and how much clonotypes are shared between individuals, the study performed deep sequencing of blood TCR repertoires from 4 to 6 healthy adults. Study-level results and caveats: Sharing across several donors was observed for about 5% of naive CD4, less than 4% of naive CD8, roughly 2.3% of memory CD4, and about 0.38% of memory CD8 clonotypes. Naive subsets generally had larger estimated clonotype richness than memory subsets. Pairwise subsampling indicated that sequencing depth was expected to affect the degree of clonotype sharing among donors. Sampling was restricted to blood, and TCR repertoires in tissue are likely to differ from TCR repertoires in blood. Clonotypes shared by all four sorted-subset donors showed higher generation probabilities than non-shared clonotypes. Incomplete sequencing was indicated by rarefaction of sorted-subset datasets, despite the large sequencing depth. The small number of donors limited the genetic and exposure-history diversity represented.

Cut back by 5 bases and 5 bases, the V and J ends lie 12 bases apart. Including cysteine and phenylalanine, the CDR3 has 13 amino acids. Of the read, only the CDR3 DNA is kept; its 39 bases are in frame from base 1. CDR1 SEHNR and CDR2 FQNEAQ were looked up in the germline V gene (reference sequence). Using the deep immunoSEQ assay, TCR CDR3 regions were amplified from genomic DNA by multiplex PCR. Genomic DNA extracted from each cell subset was distributed evenly over all wells of several immunoSEQ 96-well plates, and each plate served as one replicate. For sorted subsets, each replicate PCR was loaded with roughly 190 ng genomic DNA, equivalent to 30,000 or so T cell genomes. Purified libraries were quantified with a Qubit 3.0 fluorometer, sized on a Bioanalyzer 2100, and re-quantified with the KAPA Library Quantification kit. Every immunoSEQ 96-well plate was sequenced on a dedicated single-read 150-cycle Illumina NextSeq 550 flow cell. Per the source publication's procedure: Because the immunoSEQ output held only junctional sequences and lacked quality scores, the filtering could not match the filtering applied to full-length reads. Sequences were annotated with PyIR, a Python wrapper for IgBLAST v1.9, and V/J genes and CDR3 were assigned using IMGT germline references. Reads with weak V/J assignments (E-value above 1e-6), missing CDR3, stop codons, out-of-frame junctions, or ambiguous translated residues were removed. A V3J clonotype was defined by an identical inferred V gene, J gene, and CDR3 amino acid sequence. To compute the percentage overlap between repertoires, the number of shared unique clonotypes was divided by the size of the smaller repertoire. Three approaches were used to assess repertoire richness: RTK rarefaction, the Chao1 estimator, and Recon v2.1 estimates of unobserved clonotypes. Generation probabilities were computed with OLGA for all TCRbeta clonotypes obtained by the gDNA method from several donors. TCRdb took over this immuneACCESS table, retaining in-frame rearrangements with V and J assigned. Such tables are incomplete; in checked studies, under half of the missing clones stem from an unresolved V gene, and the remainder is unexplained. V, J and clone size reflect that table, while D and trimming were determined from the DNA. The sample includes about 2 million clones, with about 95% observed a single time. The top ten clonotypes cover about 1.1% of the sample.

CD8 naive samples were obtained by positive selection for CCR7 among CD45RO-negative cells, yielding a CD45RA+CCR7+ population from which TemRA cells were excluded. Healthy HIV-negative adults with no recently reported acute infections or vaccinations were included as donors. Only Caucasian adults living in Nashville, Tennessee, USA were represented among the donors. Blood was collected by leukapheresis, and PBMCs were isolated by Ficoll-Histopaque density gradient centrifugation and then cryopreserved in liquid nitrogen vapor phase. Analytical flow cytometry was used to check the purity and quantity of each magnetically sorted T cell population. Genomic DNA was isolated from each sorted fraction and quantified by UV absorbance on a Nanodrop 2000c.

The origin of this receptor is a man aged 18 to 30 in good health. The sequenced sample was naive CD8+ T cells sorted from blood. The cell subset or site label, read with the paper, signifies: CD45RA+CCR7+. This sequence uses TRBV7-9 and TRBJ2-5; perhaps TRBD2 is the D gene, with 5 bases matching. The base sequence is TGTGCCAGCAGCCTGGTCCCGGGGGAGACCCAGTACTTC. Its amino acids are CASSLVPGETQYF.